Included here is one TCR beta chain sequence, with context. This specimen comes from a study of blood T cell repertoires in COVID-19. The repertoire was sequenced with immunoSEQ multiplex PCR; TCRdb's copy has only in-frame clones and lacks some. The data hold roughly 70,000 clones, with approximately 73% observed a single time. Germline lookup yields CDR1 SGDLS and CDR2 YYNGEE. This CDR3 spans 17 amino acids. V lost 2 bases to trimming and J lost 8 bases; unmatched junction nucleotides: 16. This receptor was taken from a man between 60 and 75 years old with COVID-19, enrolled during active disease. The V gene is TRBV9, the J gene TRBJ2-1, with 7 bases aligning to TRBD2. The sequencing input was peripheral blood. CDR3 DNA sequence: TGTGCCAGCAGCGTGGGAGGGGATCGCGGGATAGTATATGAGCAGTTCTTC. It translates to CASSVGGDRGIVYEQFF.